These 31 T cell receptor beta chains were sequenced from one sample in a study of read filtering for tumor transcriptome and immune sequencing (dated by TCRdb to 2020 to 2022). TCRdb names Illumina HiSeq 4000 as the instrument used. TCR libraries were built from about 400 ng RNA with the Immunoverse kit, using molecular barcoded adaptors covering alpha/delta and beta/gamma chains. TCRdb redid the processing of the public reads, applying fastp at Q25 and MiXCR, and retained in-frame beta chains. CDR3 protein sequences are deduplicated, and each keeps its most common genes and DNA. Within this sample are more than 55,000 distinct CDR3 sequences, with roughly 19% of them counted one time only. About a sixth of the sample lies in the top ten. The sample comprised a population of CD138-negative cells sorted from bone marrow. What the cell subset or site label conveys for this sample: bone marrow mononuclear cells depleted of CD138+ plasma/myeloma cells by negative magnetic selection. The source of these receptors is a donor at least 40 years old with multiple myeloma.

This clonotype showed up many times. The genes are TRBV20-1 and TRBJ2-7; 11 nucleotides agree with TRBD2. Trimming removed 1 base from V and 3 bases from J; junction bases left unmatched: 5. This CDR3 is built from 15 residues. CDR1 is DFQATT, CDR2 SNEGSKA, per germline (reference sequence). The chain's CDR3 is CSARVGTSGFYEQYF. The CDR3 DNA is TGCAGTGCTAGAGTTGGGACTAGCGGATTCTACGAGCAGTACTTC.

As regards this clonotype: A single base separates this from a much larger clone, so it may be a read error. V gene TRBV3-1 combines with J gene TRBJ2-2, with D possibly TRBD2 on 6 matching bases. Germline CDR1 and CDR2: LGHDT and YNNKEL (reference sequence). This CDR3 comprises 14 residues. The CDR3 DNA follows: TGTGTCAGCAGTAGGAGGGGGAACACCGGGGAGCTGTTTTTT. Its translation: CVSSRRGNTGELFF.

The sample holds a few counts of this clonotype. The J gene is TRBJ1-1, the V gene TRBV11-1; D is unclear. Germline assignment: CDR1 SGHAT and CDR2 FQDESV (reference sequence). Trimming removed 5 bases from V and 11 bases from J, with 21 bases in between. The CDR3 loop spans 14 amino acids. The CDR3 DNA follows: TGTGCCAGCAGCCCCGAAGGCCGGAGGGTGAGCGCTTTCTTT. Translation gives CASSPEGRRVSAFF.

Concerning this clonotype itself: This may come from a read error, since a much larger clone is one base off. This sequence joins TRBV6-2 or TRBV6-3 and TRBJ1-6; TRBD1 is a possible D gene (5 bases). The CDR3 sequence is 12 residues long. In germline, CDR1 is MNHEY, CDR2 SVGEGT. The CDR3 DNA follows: TGTGCCGGCAGTTACCCCGGGACGGGGACCCACTTT. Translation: CAGSYPGTGTHF.

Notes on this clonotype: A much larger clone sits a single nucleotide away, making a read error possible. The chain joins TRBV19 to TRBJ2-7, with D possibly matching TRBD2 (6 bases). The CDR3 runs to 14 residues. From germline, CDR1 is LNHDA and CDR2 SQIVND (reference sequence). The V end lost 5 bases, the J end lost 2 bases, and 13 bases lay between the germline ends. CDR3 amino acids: CASSGTGRPYEQYF. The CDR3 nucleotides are TGTGCCAGTAGTGGAACCGGGAGACCCTACGAGCAGTACTTC.

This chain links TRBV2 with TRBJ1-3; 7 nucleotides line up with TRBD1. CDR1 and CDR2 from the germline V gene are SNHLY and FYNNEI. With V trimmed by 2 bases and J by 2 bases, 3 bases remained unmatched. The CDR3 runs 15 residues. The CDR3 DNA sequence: TGTGCCAGCAGTGAATTCCAGGGGGCTGGAAACACCATATATTTT. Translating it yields CASSEFQGAGNTIYF.

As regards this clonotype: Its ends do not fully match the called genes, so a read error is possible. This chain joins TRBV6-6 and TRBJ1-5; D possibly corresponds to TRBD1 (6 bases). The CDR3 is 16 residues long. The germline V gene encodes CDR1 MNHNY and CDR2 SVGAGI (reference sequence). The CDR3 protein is CASSSPDRYSYQPQHF. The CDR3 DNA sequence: TGTGCCAGCAGTTCGCCTGACAGGTATAGCTATCAGCCCCAGCATTTT.

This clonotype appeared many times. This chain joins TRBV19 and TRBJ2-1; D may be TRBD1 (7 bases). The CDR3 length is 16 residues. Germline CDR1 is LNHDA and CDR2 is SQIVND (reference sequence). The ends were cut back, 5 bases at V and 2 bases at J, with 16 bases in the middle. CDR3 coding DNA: TGTGCCAGTAGTTCTCTGCAGGGGGGAGCCTACAATGAGCAGTTCTTC. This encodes CASSSLQGGAYNEQFF.

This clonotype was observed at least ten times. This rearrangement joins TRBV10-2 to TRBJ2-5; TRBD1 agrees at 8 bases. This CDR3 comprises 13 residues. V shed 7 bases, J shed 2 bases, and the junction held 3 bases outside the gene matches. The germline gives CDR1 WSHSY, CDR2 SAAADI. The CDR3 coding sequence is TGCGCCAGCACCCGACAGGGGCAAGAGACCCAGTACTTC. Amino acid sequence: CASTRQGQETQYF.

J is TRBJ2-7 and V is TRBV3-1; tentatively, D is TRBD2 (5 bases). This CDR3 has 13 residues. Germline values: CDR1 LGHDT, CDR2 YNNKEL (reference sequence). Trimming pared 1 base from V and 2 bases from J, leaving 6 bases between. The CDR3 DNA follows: TGTGCCAGCAGCCAAGTACTAGCCTACGAGCAGTACTTC. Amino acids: CASSQVLAYEQYF.

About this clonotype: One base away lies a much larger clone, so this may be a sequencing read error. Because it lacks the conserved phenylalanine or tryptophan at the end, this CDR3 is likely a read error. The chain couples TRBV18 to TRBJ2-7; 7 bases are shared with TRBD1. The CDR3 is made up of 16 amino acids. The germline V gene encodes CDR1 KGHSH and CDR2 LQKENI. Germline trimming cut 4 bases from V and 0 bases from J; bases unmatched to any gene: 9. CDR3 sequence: CASSRNGQGVSYEQYL. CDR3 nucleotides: TGTGCCAGCTCACGGAATGGGCAGGGGGTCTCCTACGAGCAGTACCTC.

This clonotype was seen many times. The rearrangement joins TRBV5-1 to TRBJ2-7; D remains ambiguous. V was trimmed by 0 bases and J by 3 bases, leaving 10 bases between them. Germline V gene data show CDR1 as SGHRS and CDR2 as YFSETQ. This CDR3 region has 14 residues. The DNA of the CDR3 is TGCGCCAGCAGCTTGGCCTCGACCTTCTACGAGCAGTACTTC. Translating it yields CASSLASTFYEQYF.

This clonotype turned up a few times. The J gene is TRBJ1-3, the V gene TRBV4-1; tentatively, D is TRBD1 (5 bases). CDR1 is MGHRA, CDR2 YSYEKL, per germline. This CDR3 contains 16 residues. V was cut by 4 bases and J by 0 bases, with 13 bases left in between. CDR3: CASSRSGLISGNTIYF. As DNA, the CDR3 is TGCGCCAGCAGCCGCTCAGGGCTGATCTCTGGAAACACCATATATTTT.

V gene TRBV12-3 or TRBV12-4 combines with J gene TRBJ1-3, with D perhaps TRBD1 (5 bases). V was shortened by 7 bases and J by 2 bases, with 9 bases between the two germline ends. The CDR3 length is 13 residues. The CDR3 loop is CASTTGTGNTIYF. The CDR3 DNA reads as TGTGCCAGCACCACAGGTACTGGAAACACCATATATTTT.

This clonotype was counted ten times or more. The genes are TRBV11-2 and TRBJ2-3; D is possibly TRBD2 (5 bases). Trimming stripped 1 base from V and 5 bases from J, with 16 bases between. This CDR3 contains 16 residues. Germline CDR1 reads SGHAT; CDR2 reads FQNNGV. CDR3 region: CASSLGSWELGDTQYF. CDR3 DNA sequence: TGTGCCAGCAGCTTAGGATCGTGGGAGTTGGGAGATACGCAGTATTTT.

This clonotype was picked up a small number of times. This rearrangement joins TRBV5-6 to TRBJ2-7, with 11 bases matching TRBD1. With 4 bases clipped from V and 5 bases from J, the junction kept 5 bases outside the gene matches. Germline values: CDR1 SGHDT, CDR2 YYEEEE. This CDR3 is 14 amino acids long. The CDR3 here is CASSVGQGADEQYF. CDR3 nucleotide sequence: TGTGCCAGCAGCGTAGGACAGGGGGCCGACGAGCAGTACTTC.

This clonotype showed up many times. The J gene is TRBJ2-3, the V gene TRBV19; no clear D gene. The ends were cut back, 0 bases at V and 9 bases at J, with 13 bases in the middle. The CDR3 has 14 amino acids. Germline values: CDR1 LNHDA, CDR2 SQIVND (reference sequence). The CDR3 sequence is CASSIDRIRVTQYF. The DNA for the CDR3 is TGTGCCAGTAGTATAGATCGGATCCGTGTGACGCAGTATTTT.

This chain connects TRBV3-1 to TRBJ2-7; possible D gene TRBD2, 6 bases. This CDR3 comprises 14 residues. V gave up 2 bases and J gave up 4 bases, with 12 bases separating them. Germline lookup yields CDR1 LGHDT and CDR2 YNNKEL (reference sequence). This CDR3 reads CASSQRAGNYEQYF. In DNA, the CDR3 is TGTGCCAGCAGCCAAAGGGCGGGAAATTACGAGCAGTACTTC.

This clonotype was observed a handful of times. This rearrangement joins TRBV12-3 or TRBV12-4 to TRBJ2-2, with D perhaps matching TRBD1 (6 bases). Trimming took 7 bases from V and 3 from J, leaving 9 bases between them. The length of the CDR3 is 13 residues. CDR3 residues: CASTTGHTGELFF. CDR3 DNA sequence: TGTGCCAGCACGACAGGACACACCGGGGAGCTGTTTTTT.

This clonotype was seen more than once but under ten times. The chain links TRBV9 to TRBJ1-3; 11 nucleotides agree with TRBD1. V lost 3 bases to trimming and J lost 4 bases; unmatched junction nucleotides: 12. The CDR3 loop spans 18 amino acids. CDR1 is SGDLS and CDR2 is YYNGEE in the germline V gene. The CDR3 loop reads CASSANPGQGGSGNTIYF. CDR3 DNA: TGTGCCAGCAGCGCTAACCCGGGACAGGGGGGATCAGGAAACACCATATATTTT.

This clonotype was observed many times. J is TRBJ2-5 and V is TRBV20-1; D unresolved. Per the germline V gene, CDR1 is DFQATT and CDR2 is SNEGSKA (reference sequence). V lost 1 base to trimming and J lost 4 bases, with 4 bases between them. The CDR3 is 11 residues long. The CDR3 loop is CSARVGETQYF. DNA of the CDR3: TGCAGTGCTAGAGTGGGAGAGACCCAGTACTTC.

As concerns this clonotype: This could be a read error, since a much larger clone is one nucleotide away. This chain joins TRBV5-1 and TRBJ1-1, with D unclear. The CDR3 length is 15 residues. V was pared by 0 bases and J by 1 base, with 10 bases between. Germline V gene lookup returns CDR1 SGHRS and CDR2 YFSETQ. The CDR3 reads CASSLEPGSNTEAFF. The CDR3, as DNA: TGCGCCAGCAGCTTGGAGCCGGGATCGAACACTGAAGCTTTCTTT.

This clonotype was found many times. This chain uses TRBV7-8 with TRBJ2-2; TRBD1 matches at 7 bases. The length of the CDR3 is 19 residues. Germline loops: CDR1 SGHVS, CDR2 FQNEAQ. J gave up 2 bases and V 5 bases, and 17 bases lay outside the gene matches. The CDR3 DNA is TGTGCCAGCAGCCCACTTAAGGACAGGACCTTACTTAACACCGGGGAGCTGTTTTTT. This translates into CASSPLKDRTLLNTGELFF.

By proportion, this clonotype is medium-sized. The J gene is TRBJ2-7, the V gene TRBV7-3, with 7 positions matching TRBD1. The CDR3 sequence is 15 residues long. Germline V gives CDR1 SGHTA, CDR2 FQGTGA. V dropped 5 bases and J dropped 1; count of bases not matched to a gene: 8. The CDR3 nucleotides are TGTGCCAGCAGCCCATACAGGGGTGCATCCTACGAGCAGTACTTC. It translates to CASSPYRGASYEQYF.

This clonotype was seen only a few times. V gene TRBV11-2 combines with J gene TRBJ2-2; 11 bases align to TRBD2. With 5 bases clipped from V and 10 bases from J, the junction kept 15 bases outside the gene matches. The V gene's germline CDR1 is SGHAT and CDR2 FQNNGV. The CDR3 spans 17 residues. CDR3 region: CASSPYGTSGSLEELFF. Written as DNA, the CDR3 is TGTGCCAGCAGCCCGTACGGGACTAGCGGCTCTTTGGAGGAGCTGTTTTTT.

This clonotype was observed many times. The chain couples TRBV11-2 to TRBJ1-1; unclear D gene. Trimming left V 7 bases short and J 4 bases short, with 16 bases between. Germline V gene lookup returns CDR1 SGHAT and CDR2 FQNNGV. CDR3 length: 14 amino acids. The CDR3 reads CASTSTVFGTEAFF. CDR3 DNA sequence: TGTGCCAGCACCTCAACGGTGTTTGGCACTGAAGCTTTCTTT.

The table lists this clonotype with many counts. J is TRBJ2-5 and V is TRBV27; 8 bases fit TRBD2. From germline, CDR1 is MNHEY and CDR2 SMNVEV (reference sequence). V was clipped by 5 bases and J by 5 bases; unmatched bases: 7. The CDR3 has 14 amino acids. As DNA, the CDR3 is TGTGCCAGCAGTCTCCGGGGGGGAGCGGAGACCCAGTACTTC. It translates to CASSLRGGAETQYF.

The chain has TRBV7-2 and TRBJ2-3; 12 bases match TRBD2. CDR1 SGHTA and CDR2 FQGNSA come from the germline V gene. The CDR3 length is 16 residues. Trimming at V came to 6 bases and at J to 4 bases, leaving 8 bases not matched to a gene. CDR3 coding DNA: TGTGCCAGCAGTCGTCCGGGACTAGCGGGCTCAGATACGCAGTATTTT. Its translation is CASSRPGLAGSDTQYF.

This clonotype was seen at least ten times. The CDR3 nucleotides are TGTGCCTGGGTAGCTTTCCTGAGCTCCTACAATGAGCAGTTCTTC. It translates to CAWVAFLSSYNEQFF. The chain links TRBV30 to TRBJ2-1, with D uncertain. Trimming pared 5 bases from V and 0 bases from J, leaving 14 bases between. The CDR3 contains 15 residues. The germline V gene has CDR1 GTSNPN and CDR2 SVGIG (reference sequence).

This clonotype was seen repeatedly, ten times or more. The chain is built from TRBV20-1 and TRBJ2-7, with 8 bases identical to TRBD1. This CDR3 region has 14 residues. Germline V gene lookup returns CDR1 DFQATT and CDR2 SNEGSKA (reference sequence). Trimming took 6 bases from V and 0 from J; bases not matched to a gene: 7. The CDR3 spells CSARTGRDSYEQYF. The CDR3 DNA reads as TGCAGTGCCAGGACAGGGCGGGACTCCTACGAGCAGTACTTC.

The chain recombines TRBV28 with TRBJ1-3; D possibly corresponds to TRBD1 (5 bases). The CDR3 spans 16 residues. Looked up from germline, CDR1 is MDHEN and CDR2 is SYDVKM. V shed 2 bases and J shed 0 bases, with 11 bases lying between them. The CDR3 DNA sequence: TGTGCCAGCAGTTTAAAAGGGGTCAGCTCTGGAAACACCATATATTTT. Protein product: CASSLKGVSSGNTIYF.